This T cell receptor beta chain appears in the sequencing data of a study of cytomegalovirus exposure and HLA in healthy donors. Study-level information: Researchers found that roughly 77% of under 450 genotyped donors fell within the Caucasian-associated ancestry cluster. General observations from the study: Associated with cytomegalovirus, according to the listing, were 150 to 200 TCR beta chains. Specificity for CMV antigens was confirmed in vitro for a few of the CMV-associated chains. Available immune exposure information was restricted to CMV serostatus only.

The PCR used 60 Vbeta and 13 Jbeta primers. Profiled with immunoSEQ multiplex PCR; TCRdb holds only in-frame clones, not every one. The profile shows more than 150,000 clones, around 80% of them singletons. V lost 4 bases and J lost 2; bases outside the gene matches: 7. This CDR3 has 15 residues. Per the germline V gene, CDR1 is SGHRS and CDR2 is YFSETQ. Details on this clone: Its antigen remains unknown.

The sequenced material came from PBMCs. The V call is TRBV5-1, the J call TRBJ1-2; TRBD1 aligns across 8 bases. This sequence originates from a man aged 18 to 30 in good health and CMV-seronegative. Here the CDR3 reads CASSHTGGGNYGYTF. CDR3 in DNA: TGCGCCAGCAGCCACACAGGGGGTGGAAACTATGGCTACACCTTC.